This T cell receptor (beta chain) was profiled in a study of human T cells and chemical hapten exposure. Background on the study: The sensitizer, 2% DPC, was used on around 2 cm by around 2 cm of upper inner arm skin. Epicutaneous patch tests delivered 0.01% DPC to the upper back, with evaluation at 6 days.

TCRdb itself ran the RACE reads through MiXCR, one entry per CDR3 protein. There are 80,000 to 100,000 distinct CDR3 sequences in the sample; more than 9% occur only once, and 4.5% to 5% lies in the top ten. This clonotype was seen more than once but under ten times. Its antigen is unidentified. V was clipped by 2 bases and J by 8 bases; unmatched bases: 8. Germline V lookup: CDR1 SGHKS, CDR2 YYEKEE (reference sequence). The CDR3 consists of 15 residues. General study points: TCRs above 1 in 1000 frequency stayed constant with DPC sensitization.

The time point here: patch test 2, 6 weeks after DPC sensitization. Treatment denoted: therapeutic diphenylcyclopropenone sensitization with weekly scalp DPC. The receptor was derived from a woman in her forties or fifties with alopecia areata. Some clones in this sample may be carry-over from other donors' samples. The chain has TRBV5-5 and TRBJ2-1, with 9 bases fitting TRBD2. Sequenced here: whole blood, sampled in connection with sensitization to the hapten diphenylcyclopropenone (DPC). This CDR3 reads CASSFSGSLGYEQFF. Here the CDR3 DNA reads TGTGCCAGCAGCTTTAGCGGGAGTCTAGGCTATGAGCAGTTCTTC.